A single sample gave rise to the 8 T cell receptor beta chains below, sequenced in a study of Ad26.COV2.S vaccination and SARS-CoV-2 variants. Treatment indicated: 19 received Ad26.COV2.S at low or high dose, single or two shots; 5 received placebo; per-sample allocation not given. Sampling occurred on day 63 after the first vaccine or placebo injection. The method was immunoSEQ multiplex PCR; TCRdb's version includes in-frame clones alone and lacks a portion of them. The repertoire holds about 480,000 clones, roughly 89% seen once, with 13% in the top ten. The starting material was peripheral blood, obtained in a trial of Ad26.COV2.S vaccine versus placebo. These receptors were taken from a person aged 18-65 years who received the Ad26.COV2.S COVID-19 vaccine or a placebo.

This clone came up once. This chain joins TRBV19 and TRBJ1-3; D ambiguous. Germline-derived CDR1 and CDR2 are LNHDA and SQIVND (reference sequence). Deletions cut 5 bases from V and 0 bases from J, with 11 bases between. The CDR3 sequence is 15 residues long. DNA of the CDR3: TGTGCCAGTAGTGCCTCCCGGAGCTCTGGAAACACCATATATTTT. Translated: CASSASRSSGNTIYF.

Only a few counts were recorded for this clone. The chain has TRBV7-8 and TRBJ2-7, with D uncertain. The CDR3 runs 15 residues. V was cut by 1 base and J by 5 bases, with 15 bases left in between. Germline values: CDR1 SGHVS, CDR2 FQNEAQ. Here the CDR3 reads CASSLDPLVGNEQYF. CDR3 nucleotide sequence: TGTGCCAGCAGCTTAGATCCCCTGGTGGGGAACGAGCAGTACTTC.

The chain employs TRBV9 and TRBJ2-1; D ambiguous. The CDR3 length is 15 residues. CDR1 and CDR2 (germline): SGDLS, YYNGEE. The V end lost 2 bases, the J end lost 7 bases, and 16 bases lay between the germline ends. The DNA of the CDR3 is TGTGCCAGCAGCGTCGCTCCGGGCCTAGAGAATGAGCAGTTCTTC. It codes for CASSVAPGLENEQFF.

The chain uses TRBV5-1 and TRBJ2-1, with D unresolved. The CDR3 has 15 residues. Looked up from germline, CDR1 is SGHRS and CDR2 is YFSETQ. With 0 bases removed from V and 0 bases from J, the gap between germline ends came to 7 bases. The CDR3 DNA reads TGCGCCAGCAGCTTGGCGGCCAGCTCCTACAATGAGCAGTTCTTC. Amino acid sequence: CASSLAASSYNEQFF.

The chain links TRBV27 to TRBJ2-7; 10 bases line up with TRBD2. This CDR3 has 15 amino acids. Losses at the gene ends were 2 bases for V and 3 bases for J; bases not matched to a gene: 4. Germline CDR1 is MNHEY and CDR2 is SMNVEV (reference sequence). The CDR3 DNA follows: TGTGCCAGCAGTTTACGGGCTAGCGGGAGCTACGAGCAGTACTTC. Its translation is CASSLRASGSYEQYF.

The chain uses TRBV6-5 and TRBJ1-2, with unresolved D. This CDR3 has 14 amino acids. V shed 6 bases and J shed 6 bases, with 17 bases lying between them. Germline V gene lookup returns CDR1 MNHEY and CDR2 SVGAGI. The DNA of the CDR3 is TGTGCCAGCAGAGGCATGCCGGGGAAGAATGGCTACACCTTC. It encodes CASRGMPGKNGYTF.

The chain is built from TRBV27 and TRBJ2-1, with TRBD2 matching over 9 bases. Trimming cost V 6 bases and J 10 bases; bases outside gene matches: 7. The CDR3 is made up of 13 amino acids. CDR1 and CDR2 (germline): MNHEY, SMNVEV (reference sequence). The CDR3 is CASRASGVLEQFF. Here the CDR3 DNA reads TGTGCCAGCAGGGCTAGCGGGGTCCTAGAGCAGTTCTTC.

The CDR3 loop is CASSLTGGQSPLHF. CDR3 sequence (DNA): TGTGCCAGCAGCTTGACAGGGGGCCAGTCACCCCTCCACTTT. This chain links TRBV11-2 with TRBJ1-6; TRBD1 matches 10 bases. Losses at the gene ends were 3 bases for V and 10 bases for J; bases not matched to a gene: 3. Per germline, CDR1 SGHAT and CDR2 FQNNGV. CDR3 length: 14 residues.